This T cell receptor (beta chain) originates from a study of shared clonotypes between healthy human individuals (dated by TCRdb to about 2020). Regarding the study in general: A few men and two women, aged 18 to 49 years, made up the cohort. Per donor, three plates each were used for CD4 naive and CD4 memory, two for CD8 naive, and one for CD8 memory. To estimate repertoire size and how much clonotype sharing occurs between individuals, the study deeply sequenced the blood TCR repertoires of roughly 5 healthy adults. Libraries were prepared and TCR repertoires were sequenced by different laboratories using diverse techniques, in order to increase sequencing depth and limit assay-specific biases. Each donor's leukapheresis produced roughly between about 0.8 and 8.9 billion PBMCs.

TCR CDR3 regions were amplified from genomic DNA by multiplex PCR using the deep immunoSEQ assay. Extracted genomic DNA from each cell subset was distributed evenly across all wells of several immunoSEQ 96-well plates, and each plate was treated as a replicate. For sorted subsets, each replicate PCR was loaded with around 220 ng genomic DNA, equivalent to 30,000 or so T cell genomes. The purified libraries were quantified using a Qubit 3.0 fluorometer, sized with a Bioanalyzer 2100, and then quantified again using the KAPA Library Quantification kit. Every immunoSEQ 96-well plate was sequenced on a separate single-read 150-cycle Illumina NextSeq 550 flow cell. As for the authors' bioinformatics: Because only junctional sequences without quality scores were contained in the immunoSEQ output, filtering matching that applied to full-length reads could not be performed. Sequences were annotated with PyIR, a Python wrapper for IgBLAST v1.9, and V/J genes and CDR3 were assigned using IMGT germline references. Reads were filtered out if the reads had weak V/J assignments (E-value above 1e-6), no CDR3, stop codons, out-of-frame junctions, or ambiguous translated residues. A V3J clonotype was defined by an identical inferred V gene, J gene, and CDR3 amino acid sequence. Percentage overlap between repertoires was computed as shared unique clonotypes divided by the size of the smaller repertoire. Repertoire richness was assessed with RTK rarefaction, the Chao1 estimator, and Recon v2.1 estimates of unobserved clonotypes. OLGA was used to compute generation probabilities for all TCRbeta clonotypes that the gDNA method yielded from four donors. As stored in TCRdb, this immuneACCESS dataset retains in-frame rearrangements with V and J assigned. A fraction of the clones does not appear; measured against another copy, unresolved V genes explain less than half of the discrepancy, and the remainder lacks a known reason. V and J calls and clone size are as listed in that table; D and trimming were resolved from the DNA. The sample table lists roughly 760,000 clones, around two thirds of them with a count of one. The ten largest clones represent 1.5% to 2% of the sample.

On this clone: This clone's antigen is unknown. No much larger clone exists at a distance of one base, and base qualities are not known. The same CDR3 arises from other DNA sequences in this sample as well.

The germline V gene (reference sequence) supplies CDR1 LNHNV and CDR2 YYDKDF. The CDR3 sequence holds 14 residues, the cysteine and phenylalanine included. The sequence is cut down to CDR3 DNA, 42 bases in frame from base 1. The junction carries 6 bases between V and J, which are trimmed by 1 base and 3 bases respectively. Healthy HIV-negative adults with no recently reported acute infections or vaccinations were included as donors. Only Caucasian adults living in Nashville, Tennessee, USA were represented among the donors. Magnetic negative selection was used to enrich CD4+ T cells, after which naive cells were positively selected on CD45RA and the negative fraction became the memory subset. Blood was collected by leukapheresis, and PBMCs were isolated by Ficoll-Histopaque density gradient centrifugation and then cryopreserved in liquid nitrogen vapor phase. Purity and quantity of every magnetically sorted T cell population were checked by analytical flow cytometry. Each sorted fraction had its genomic DNA isolated and then quantified by UV absorbance on a Nanodrop 2000c.

The study at large found these results: Sampling was limited to blood, and TCR repertoires in tissue likely differ from TCR repertoires in blood. Based on pairwise subsampling, the degree of clonotype sharing among donors was expected to be affected by sequencing depth. Naive subsets generally had larger estimated clonotype richness than memory subsets. Clonotypes shared by all four sorted-subset donors showed higher generation probabilities than non-shared clonotypes. Because the study included a small number of donors, the genetic and exposure-history diversity represented was limited. Sharing across a few donors was observed for approximately 5% of naive CD4, under 4% of naive CD8, 2.3% of memory CD4, and about 0.38% of memory CD8 clonotypes. Rarefaction of sorted-subset datasets indicated incomplete sequencing despite the large sequencing depth.

The sample consisted of memory CD4+ T cells sorted from blood. Taken with the paper, the label for cell subset or site translates to: CD45RA-negative fraction. The receptor was isolated from a woman aged 25 to 39 in good health. The chain employs TRBV15 and TRBJ1-4, with the D gene call left open. The CDR3 here reads CATSRVLANEKLFF. Read as DNA, the sequence is TGTGCCACCAGCAGAGTTTTAGCTAATGAAAAACTGTTTTTT.